Listed below are T cell receptor beta chains from one sample, sequenced in a study of shared clonotypes between healthy human individuals. Using immunoSEQ multiplex PCR, the repertoire was profiled, and TCRdb retains in-frame clones only, with some absent. The table lists millions of clones, less than 95% of them singletons. The sequencing input was naive CD8+ T cells sorted from blood. Receptors originate from a man between 18 and 29 years old in good health. CDR3s include the opening cysteine and the closing phenylalanine or tryptophan. Fields, in order: J gene, clone size, V gene, CDR3 protein. Clone size is stated in some rows and not others, as once, few, many or a class when expanded.

j_call: TRBJ2-7; clone_size: few; v_call: TRBV13; cdr3_aa: CASGSAGQSYEQYF
j_call: TRBJ2-2; clone_size: -; v_call: TRBV6-1; cdr3_aa: CASSEALRDRAFGGELFF
j_call: TRBJ2-5; clone_size: -; v_call: TRBV6-1; cdr3_aa: CASSERTGEETQYF
j_call: TRBJ1-1; clone_size: -; v_call: TRBV12-5; cdr3_aa: CASGFTKAEAFF
j_call: TRBJ1-2; clone_size: -; v_call: TRBV15; cdr3_aa: CATSSFRDGGNYGYTF
j_call: TRBJ1-1; clone_size: -; v_call: TRBV6-5; cdr3_aa: CASSYLTAGTEAFF
j_call: TRBJ1-3; clone_size: -; v_call: TRBV5-1; cdr3_aa: CASSLGPVGGTGNTIYF
j_call: TRBJ1-3; clone_size: -; v_call: TRBV9; cdr3_aa: CASSVAGSGNTIYF
j_call: TRBJ2-7; clone_size: -; v_call: TRBV14; cdr3_aa: CASSHVAGGYEQYF
j_call: TRBJ2-7; clone_size: -; v_call: TRBV2; cdr3_aa: CASSVAREGPPTYEQYF
j_call: TRBJ2-7; clone_size: -; v_call: TRBV6-5; cdr3_aa: CASSYSIGQRTYEQYF
j_call: TRBJ2-7; clone_size: -; v_call: TRBV2; cdr3_aa: CASSIPGQGAYEQYF
j_call: TRBJ1-4; clone_size: -; v_call: TRBV4-1; cdr3_aa: CASSPKLGVFSEKLFF
j_call: TRBJ2-5; clone_size: -; v_call: TRBV10-2; cdr3_aa: CASRTSGGGQETQYF
j_call: TRBJ1-5; clone_size: few; v_call: TRBV5-1; cdr3_aa: CASSLDGGRGENQPQHF
j_call: TRBJ1-2; clone_size: few; v_call: TRBV27; cdr3_aa: CASSPGPPGGYTF
j_call: TRBJ2-1; clone_size: -; v_call: TRBV6-4; cdr3_aa: CASSEGGEQFF
j_call: TRBJ2-1; clone_size: -; v_call: TRBV9; cdr3_aa: CASSVVGGVDEQFF
j_call: TRBJ2-2; clone_size: once; v_call: TRBV29-1; cdr3_aa: CSVVQPTGELFF
j_call: TRBJ1-5; clone_size: -; v_call: TRBV19; cdr3_aa: CASTSIEEGKSNQPQHF
j_call: TRBJ1-6; clone_size: -; v_call: TRBV27; cdr3_aa: CSRPSSYNSPLHF
j_call: TRBJ2-3; clone_size: -; v_call: TRBV11-3; cdr3_aa: CASSLVVYGTDTQYF
j_call: TRBJ2-5; clone_size: -; v_call: TRBV7-9; cdr3_aa: CASSDILGAETETQYF
j_call: TRBJ2-2; clone_size: once; v_call: TRBV29-1; cdr3_aa: CSVDLGIGITGELFF
j_call: TRBJ2-1; clone_size: -; v_call: TRBV27; cdr3_aa: CASSLRAFYNEQFF
j_call: TRBJ2-7; clone_size: -; v_call: TRBV5-1; cdr3_aa: CASSLAGGSSYEQYF
j_call: TRBJ2-1; clone_size: -; v_call: TRBV19; cdr3_aa: CASSILPGHEQFF
j_call: TRBJ2-2; clone_size: -; v_call: TRBV30; cdr3_aa: CAWSVMDTRSGELFF
j_call: TRBJ2-7; clone_size: -; v_call: TRBV7-9; cdr3_aa: CASSPQGQGFSEQYF
j_call: TRBJ2-7; clone_size: -; v_call: TRBV27; cdr3_aa: CASSLGLAGEQYF
j_call: TRBJ1-1; clone_size: -; v_call: TRBV28; cdr3_aa: CASSLTGGNTEAFF
j_call: TRBJ1-1; clone_size: -; v_call: TRBV30; cdr3_aa: CAWRYGPKGNTEAFF
j_call: TRBJ2-3; clone_size: -; v_call: TRBV13; cdr3_aa: CASSPRGTSGTDTQYF
j_call: TRBJ1-1; clone_size: -; v_call: TRBV7-6; cdr3_aa: CASSQTPGDTEAFF
j_call: TRBJ2-2; clone_size: -; v_call: TRBV9; cdr3_aa: CASSKNTGELFF